Detailed here is one T cell receptor beta chain. These data belong to a study of control samples from healthy donors and cancer patients. Germline V lookup: CDR1 SGHVS, CDR2 FQNEAQ. The CDR3 totals 18 residues. V was pared by 5 bases and J by 2 bases, with 22 bases between. Clones were read by immunoSEQ multiplex PCR, and TCRdb kept only the in-frame ones, dropping some. Counted here are about 98,000 clones, roughly four fifths occurring once; the ten biggest clones make up 1.5% to 2.5%. This receptor was obtained from a man in his fifties or sixties in good health. Sequencing was done on a sample of blood. The gene calls are TRBV7-8 and TRBJ2-4, with D perhaps matching TRBD2 (7 bases). This CDR3 is CASSPAGQGGASKNIQYF. The CDR3 DNA is TGTGCCAGCAGCCCCGCTGGGCAAGGGGGGGCCTCCAAAAACATTCAGTACTTC.